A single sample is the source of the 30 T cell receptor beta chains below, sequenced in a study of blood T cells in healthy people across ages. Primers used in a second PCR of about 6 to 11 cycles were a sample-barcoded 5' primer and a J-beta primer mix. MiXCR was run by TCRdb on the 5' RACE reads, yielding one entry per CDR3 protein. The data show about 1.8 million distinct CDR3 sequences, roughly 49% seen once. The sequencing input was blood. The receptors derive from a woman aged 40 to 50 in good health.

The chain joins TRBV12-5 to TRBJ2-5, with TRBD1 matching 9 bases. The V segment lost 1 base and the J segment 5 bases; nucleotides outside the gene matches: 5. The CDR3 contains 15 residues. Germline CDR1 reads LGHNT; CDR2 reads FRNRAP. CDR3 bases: TGTGCTAGTGGTTTGGGGGGGACAGGGCCCGAGACCCAGTACTTC. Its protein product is CASGLGGTGPETQYF.

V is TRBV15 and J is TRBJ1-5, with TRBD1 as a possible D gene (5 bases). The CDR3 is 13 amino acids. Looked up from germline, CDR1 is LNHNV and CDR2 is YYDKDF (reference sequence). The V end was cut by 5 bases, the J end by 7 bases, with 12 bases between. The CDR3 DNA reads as TGTGCCACCAGCGTTCACGGGGGGCAGCCCCAGCATTTT. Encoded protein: CATSVHGGQPQHF.

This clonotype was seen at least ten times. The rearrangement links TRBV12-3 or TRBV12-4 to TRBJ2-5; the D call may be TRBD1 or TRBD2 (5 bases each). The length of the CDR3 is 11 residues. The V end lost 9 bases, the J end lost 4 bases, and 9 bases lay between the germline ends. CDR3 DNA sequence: TGTGCCAGTGGGGCGGGAGAGACCCAGTACTTC. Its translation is CASGAGETQYF.

For the CDR3, the DNA is TGTGCCAGCAGCCAAGGGCTAGCGCCCCACTACGAGCAGTACTTC. It yields the protein CASSQGLAPHYEQYF. J is TRBJ2-4 and V is TRBV3-1; D is possibly TRBD2 (6 bases). The J call is in doubt because the DNA end fits TRBJ2-7 better. Germline CDR1 and CDR2: LGHDT and YNNKEL (reference sequence). CDR3 length: 15 residues.

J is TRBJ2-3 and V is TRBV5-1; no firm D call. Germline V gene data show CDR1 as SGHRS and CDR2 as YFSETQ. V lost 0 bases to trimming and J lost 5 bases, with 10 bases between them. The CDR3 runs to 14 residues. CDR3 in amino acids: CASSLEKPQDTQYF. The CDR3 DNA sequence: TGCGCCAGCAGCTTGGAAAAACCCCAAGATACGCAGTATTTT.

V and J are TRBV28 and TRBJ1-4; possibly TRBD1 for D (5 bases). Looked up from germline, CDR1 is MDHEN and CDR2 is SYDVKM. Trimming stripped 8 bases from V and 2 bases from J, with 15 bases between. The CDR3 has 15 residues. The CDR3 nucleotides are TGTGCCAGCTGGGGACCCAGGTCCACTAATGAAAAACTGTTTTTT. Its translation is CASWGPRSTNEKLFF.

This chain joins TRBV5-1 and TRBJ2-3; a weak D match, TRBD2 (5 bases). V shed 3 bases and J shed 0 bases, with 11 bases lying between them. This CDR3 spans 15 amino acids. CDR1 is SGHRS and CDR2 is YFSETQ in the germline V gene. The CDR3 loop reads CASSSWTQSTDTQYF. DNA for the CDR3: TGCGCCAGCAGCTCGTGGACTCAAAGCACAGATACGCAGTATTTT.

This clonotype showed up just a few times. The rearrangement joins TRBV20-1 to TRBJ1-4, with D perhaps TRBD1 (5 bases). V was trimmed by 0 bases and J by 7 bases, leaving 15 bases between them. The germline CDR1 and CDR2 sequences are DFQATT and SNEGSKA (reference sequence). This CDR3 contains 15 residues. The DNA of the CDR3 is TGCAGTGCTAGAGATCCGGCAGGGAGGAGTGAAAAACTGTTTTTT. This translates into CSARDPAGRSEKLFF.

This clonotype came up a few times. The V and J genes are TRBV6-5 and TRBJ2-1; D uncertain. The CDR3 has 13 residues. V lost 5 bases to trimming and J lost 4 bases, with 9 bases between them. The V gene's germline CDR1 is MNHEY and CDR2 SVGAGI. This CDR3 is CASSGVPYNEQFF. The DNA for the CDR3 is TGTGCCAGCAGTGGCGTTCCTTACAATGAGCAGTTCTTC.

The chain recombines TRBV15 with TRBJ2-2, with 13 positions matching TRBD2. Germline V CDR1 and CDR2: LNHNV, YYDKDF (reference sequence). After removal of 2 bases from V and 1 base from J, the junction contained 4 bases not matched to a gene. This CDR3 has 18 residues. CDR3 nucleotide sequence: TGTGCCACCAGCAGACGTAGGACTAGCGGGGGGAACACCGGGGAGCTGTTTTTT. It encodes CATSRRRTSGGNTGELFF.

CDR3 protein: CASSQVRRKRNIQYF. The CDR3 DNA is TGTGCCAGCAGCCAAGTGAGGCGAAAAAGGAACATTCAGTACTTC. The chain combines TRBV3-1 with TRBJ2-4, with D hard to call. The V end was cut by 1 base, the J end by 7 bases, with 14 bases between. This CDR3 region has 15 residues. Germline lookup yields CDR1 LGHDT and CDR2 YNNKEL (reference sequence).

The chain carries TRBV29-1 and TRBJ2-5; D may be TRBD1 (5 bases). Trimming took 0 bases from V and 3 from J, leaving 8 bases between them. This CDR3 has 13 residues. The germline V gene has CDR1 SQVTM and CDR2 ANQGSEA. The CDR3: CSVEDPREETQYF. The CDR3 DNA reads TGCAGCGTTGAAGATCCCAGGGAAGAGACCCAGTACTTC.

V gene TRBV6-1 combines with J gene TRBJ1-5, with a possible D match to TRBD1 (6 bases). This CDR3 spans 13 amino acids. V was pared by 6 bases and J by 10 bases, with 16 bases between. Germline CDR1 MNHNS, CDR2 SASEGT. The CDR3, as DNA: TGTGCCAGCAGCAGACAGGAATTCTCACCCCAGCATTTT. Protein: CASSRQEFSPQHF.

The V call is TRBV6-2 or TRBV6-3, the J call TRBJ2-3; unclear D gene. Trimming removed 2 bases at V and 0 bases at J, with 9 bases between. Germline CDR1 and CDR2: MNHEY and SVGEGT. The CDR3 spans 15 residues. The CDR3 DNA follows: TGTGCCAGCAGTTACCGAACGACCAGCACAGATACGCAGTATTTT. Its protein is CASSYRTTSTDTQYF.

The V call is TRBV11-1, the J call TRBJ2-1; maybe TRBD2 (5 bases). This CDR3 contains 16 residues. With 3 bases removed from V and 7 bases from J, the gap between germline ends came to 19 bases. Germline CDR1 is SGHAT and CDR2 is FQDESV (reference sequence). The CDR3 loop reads CASSFSGYGSSNEQFF. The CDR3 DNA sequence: TGTGCCAGCAGCTTCAGCGGCTACGGAAGTTCGAATGAGCAGTTCTTC.

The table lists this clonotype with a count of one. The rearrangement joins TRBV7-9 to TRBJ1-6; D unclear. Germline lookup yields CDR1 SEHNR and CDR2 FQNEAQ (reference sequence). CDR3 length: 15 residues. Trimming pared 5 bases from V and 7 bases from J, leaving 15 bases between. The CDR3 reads CASSAATRANSPLHF. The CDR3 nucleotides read TGTGCCAGCAGCGCGGCGACACGGGCGAATTCACCCCTCCACTTT.

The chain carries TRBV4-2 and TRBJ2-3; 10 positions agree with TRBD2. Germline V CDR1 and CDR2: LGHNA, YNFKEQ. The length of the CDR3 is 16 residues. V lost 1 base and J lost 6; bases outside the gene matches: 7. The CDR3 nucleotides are TGTGCCAGCAGCCAAGCCGGAGCGGGGGGGCCTGATACGCAGTATTTT. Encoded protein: CASSQAGAGGPDTQYF.

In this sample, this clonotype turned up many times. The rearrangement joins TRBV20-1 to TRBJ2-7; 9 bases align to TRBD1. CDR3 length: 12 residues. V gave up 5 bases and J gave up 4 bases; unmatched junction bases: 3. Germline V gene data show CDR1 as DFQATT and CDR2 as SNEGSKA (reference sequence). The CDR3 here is CSALDRGYEQYF. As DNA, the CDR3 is TGCAGTGCTCTGGACAGGGGTTACGAGCAGTACTTC.

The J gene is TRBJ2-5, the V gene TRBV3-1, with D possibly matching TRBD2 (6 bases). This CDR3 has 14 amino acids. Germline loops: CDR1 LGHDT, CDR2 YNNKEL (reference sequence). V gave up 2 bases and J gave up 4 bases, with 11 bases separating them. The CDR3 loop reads CASSQLAGRETQYF. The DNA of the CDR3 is TGTGCCAGCAGCCAATTGGCGGGGCGAGAGACCCAGTACTTC.

CDR3 bases: TGTGCCACCAGCAGACCGTTCGGGGAGGATGAGACCCAGTACTTC. This gives the protein CATSRPFGEDETQYF. The gene calls are TRBV15 and TRBJ2-5; possibly TRBD2 for D (6 bases). The V gene lost 2 bases and the J gene lost 5 bases, with 15 bases spanning the gap. Germline CDR1 and CDR2: LNHNV and YYDKDF (reference sequence). This CDR3 contains 15 residues. The variable domain in full, with the rest retrieved from reference TRBV15 and TRBJ2-5, is DAMVIQNPRYQVTQFGKPVTLSCSQTLNHNVMYWYQQKSSQAPKLLFHYYDKDFNNEADTPDNFQSRRPNTSFCFLDIRSPGLGDTAMYLCATSRPFGEDETQYFGPGTRLLVL.

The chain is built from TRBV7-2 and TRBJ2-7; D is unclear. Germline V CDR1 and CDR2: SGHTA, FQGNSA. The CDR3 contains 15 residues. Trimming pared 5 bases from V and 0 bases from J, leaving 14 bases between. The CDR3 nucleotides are TGTGCCAGCAGCCGAATTCTAACAGCCTCCTACGAGCAGTACTTC. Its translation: CASSRILTASYEQYF.

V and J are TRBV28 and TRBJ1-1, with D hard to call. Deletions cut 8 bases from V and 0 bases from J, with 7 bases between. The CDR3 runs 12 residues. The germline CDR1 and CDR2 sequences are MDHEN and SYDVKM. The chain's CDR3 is CASYGLNTEAFF. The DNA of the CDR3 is TGTGCCAGCTACGGGCTGAACACTGAAGCTTTCTTT.

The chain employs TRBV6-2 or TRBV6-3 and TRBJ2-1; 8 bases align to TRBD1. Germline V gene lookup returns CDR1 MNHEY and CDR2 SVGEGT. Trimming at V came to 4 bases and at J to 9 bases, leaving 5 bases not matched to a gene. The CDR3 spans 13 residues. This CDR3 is CASSSDRVAEQFF. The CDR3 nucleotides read TGTGCCAGCAGTTCGGACAGGGTAGCTGAGCAGTTCTTC.

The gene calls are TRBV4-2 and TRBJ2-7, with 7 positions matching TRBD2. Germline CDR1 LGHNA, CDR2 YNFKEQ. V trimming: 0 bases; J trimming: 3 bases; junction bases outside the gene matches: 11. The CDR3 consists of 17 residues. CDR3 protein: CASSQDGFGLEGYEQYF. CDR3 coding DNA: TGTGCCAGCAGCCAAGATGGATTCGGACTAGAGGGCTACGAGCAGTACTTC.

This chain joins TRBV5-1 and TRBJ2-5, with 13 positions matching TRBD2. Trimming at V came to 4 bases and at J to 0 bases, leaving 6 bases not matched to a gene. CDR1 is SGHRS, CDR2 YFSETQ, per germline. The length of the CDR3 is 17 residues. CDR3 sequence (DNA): TGCGCCAGCAGCGGATGGACTAGCGGGGGCCACCAAGAGACCCAGTACTTC. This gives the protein CASSGWTSGGHQETQYF.

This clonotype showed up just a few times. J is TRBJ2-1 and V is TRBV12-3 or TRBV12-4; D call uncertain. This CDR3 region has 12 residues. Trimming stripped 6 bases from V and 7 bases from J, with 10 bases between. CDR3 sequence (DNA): TGTGCCAGCAGCCCTACCCCTAATGAGCAGTTCTTC. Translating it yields CASSPTPNEQFF.

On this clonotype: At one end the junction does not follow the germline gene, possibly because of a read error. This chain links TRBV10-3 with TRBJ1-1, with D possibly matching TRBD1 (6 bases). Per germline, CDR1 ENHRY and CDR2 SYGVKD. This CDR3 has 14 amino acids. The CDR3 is CATSRGQQNTEAFF. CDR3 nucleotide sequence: TGTGCCACCAGTCGAGGACAGCAGAACACTGAAGCTTTCTTT.

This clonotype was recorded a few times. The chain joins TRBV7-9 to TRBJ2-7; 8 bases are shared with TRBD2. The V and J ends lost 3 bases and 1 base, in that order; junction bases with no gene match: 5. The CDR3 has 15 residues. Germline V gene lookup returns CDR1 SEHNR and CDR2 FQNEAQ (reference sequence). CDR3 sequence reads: CASSFSRGVSYEQYF. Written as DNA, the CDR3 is TGTGCCAGCAGCTTTTCGCGGGGGGTTTCCTACGAGCAGTACTTC.

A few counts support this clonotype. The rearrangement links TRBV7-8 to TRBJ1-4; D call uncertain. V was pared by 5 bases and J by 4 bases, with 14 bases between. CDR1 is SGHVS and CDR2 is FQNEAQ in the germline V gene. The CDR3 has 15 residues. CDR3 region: CASSRLLEYNEKLFF. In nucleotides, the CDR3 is TGTGCCAGCAGCCGATTACTAGAATATAATGAAAAACTGTTTTTT.

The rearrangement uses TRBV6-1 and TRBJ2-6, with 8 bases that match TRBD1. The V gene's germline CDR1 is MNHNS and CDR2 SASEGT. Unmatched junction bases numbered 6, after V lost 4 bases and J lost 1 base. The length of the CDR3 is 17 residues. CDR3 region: CASSAQGASSGANVLTF. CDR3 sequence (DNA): TGTGCCAGCAGTGCCCAGGGGGCCTCGTCTGGGGCCAACGTCCTGACTTTC.